The T cell receptor beta chain described here comes from a study of T cell repertoires and HLA-DP antigens. About the research overall: Average DNA input: 218.4 ng for CD137+CD4+ sorts, roughly 1,100 ng pre-culture.

Untouched CD4+ T cells were isolated by negative selection, averaging roughly 98% purity. Study conclusions and caveats: Antigen presentation used HeLa cells, with total CD4+ cells responding. Against one allele, clones undetected before culture averaged approximately 35%; against the other, 50.6%.

TCRdb keeps only in-frame clones here, not all; method: immunoSEQ multiplex PCR. This sample yields some 89,000 clones, of which 86% are seen a single time; about 1.7% belongs to the top ten. Of note for this clone: Its target is unknown.

Between the trimmed V and J ends, which lost 5 bases and 15 bases, there was a span of 17 bases. CDR3 length equals 12 residues. Germline-derived CDR1 and CDR2 are MGHRA and YSYEKL. This clonotype was obtained from a man aged 50-60 years in good health and CMV-seronegative. The chain combines TRBV4-1 with TRBJ2-1, with D unclear. Sequenced sample: CD4+ T cells from PBMCs. CDR3 protein: CASSDAKGVRFF. DNA for the CDR3: TGCGCCAGCAGCGATGCTAAGGGTGTGCGGTTCTTC.